This TCR beta chain was sequenced in a study of T cells after yellow fever vaccination. TCRdb re-called the 5' RACE reads through MiXCR, storing one row per CDR3 protein. The sample has 65,000 to 90,000 distinct CDR3 sequences, around 7.7% seen once. Per germline, CDR1 LGHNA and CDR2 YSLEER. The V end lost 3 bases, the J end lost 4 bases, and 27 bases lay between the germline ends. The CDR3 has 19 residues. The V and J genes are TRBV4-3 and TRBJ2-5; D perhaps matches TRBD2 (6 bases). The receptor was isolated from a man aged 30 to 45 who received the YFV17D yellow fever vaccine. Sequencing used CD8+ T cells sorted from PBMCs, obtained on the day of the yellow fever booster vaccination. The CDR3 DNA reads as TGCGCCAGCAGCCATTCCCCGTCCAGCGGGTTACCGAGGGGAGAGACCCAGTACTTC. Amino acids: CASSHSPSSGLPRGETQYF.